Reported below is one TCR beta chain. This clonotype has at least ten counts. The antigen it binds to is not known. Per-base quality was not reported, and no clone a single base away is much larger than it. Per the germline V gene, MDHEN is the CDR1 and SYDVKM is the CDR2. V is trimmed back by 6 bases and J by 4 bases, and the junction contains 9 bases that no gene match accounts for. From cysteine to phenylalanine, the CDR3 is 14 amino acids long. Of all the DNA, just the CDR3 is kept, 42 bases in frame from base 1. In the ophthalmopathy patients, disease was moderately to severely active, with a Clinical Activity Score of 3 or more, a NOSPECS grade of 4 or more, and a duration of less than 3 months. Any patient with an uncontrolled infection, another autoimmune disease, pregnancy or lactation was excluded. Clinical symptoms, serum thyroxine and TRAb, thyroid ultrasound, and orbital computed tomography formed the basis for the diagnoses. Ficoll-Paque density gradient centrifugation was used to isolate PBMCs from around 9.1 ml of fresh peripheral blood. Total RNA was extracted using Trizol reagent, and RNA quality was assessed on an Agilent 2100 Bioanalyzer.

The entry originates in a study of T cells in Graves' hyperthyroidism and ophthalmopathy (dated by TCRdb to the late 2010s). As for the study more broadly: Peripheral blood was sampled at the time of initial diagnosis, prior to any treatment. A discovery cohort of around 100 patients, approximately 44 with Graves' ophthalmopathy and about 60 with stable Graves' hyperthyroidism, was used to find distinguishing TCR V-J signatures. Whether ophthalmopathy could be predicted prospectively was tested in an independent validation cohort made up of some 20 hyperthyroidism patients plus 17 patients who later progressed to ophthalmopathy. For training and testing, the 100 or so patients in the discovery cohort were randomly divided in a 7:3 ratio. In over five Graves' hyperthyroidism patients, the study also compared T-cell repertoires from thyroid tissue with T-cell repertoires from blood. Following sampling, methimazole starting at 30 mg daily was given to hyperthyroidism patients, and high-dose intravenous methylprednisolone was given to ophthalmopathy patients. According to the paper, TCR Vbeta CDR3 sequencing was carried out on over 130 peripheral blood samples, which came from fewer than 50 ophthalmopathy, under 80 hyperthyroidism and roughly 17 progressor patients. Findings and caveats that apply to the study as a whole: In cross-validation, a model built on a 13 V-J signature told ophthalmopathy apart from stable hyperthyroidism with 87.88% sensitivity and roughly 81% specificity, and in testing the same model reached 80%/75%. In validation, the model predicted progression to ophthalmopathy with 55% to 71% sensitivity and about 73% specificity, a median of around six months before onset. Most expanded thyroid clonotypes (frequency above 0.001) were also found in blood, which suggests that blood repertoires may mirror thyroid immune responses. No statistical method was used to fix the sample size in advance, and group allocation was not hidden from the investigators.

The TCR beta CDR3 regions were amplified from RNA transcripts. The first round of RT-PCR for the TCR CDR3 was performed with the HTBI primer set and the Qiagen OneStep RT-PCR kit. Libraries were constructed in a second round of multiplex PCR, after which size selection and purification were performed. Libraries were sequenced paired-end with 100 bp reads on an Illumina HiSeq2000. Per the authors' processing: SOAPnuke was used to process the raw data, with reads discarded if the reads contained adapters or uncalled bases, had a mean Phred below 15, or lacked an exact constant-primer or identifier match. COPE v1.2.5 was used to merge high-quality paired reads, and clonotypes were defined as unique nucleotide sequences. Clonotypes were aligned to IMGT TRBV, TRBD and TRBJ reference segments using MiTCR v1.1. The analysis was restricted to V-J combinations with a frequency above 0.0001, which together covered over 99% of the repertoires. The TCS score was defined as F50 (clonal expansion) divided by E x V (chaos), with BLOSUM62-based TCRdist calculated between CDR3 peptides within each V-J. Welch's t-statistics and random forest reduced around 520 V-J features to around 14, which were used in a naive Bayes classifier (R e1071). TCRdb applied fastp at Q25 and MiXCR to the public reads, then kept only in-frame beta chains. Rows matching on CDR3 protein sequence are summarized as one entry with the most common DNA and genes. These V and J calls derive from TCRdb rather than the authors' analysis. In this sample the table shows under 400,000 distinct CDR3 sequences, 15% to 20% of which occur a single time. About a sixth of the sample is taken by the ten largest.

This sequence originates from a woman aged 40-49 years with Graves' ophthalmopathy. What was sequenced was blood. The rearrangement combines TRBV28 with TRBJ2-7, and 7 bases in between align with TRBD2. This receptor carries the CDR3 CASRMREGVYEQYF. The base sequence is TGTGCCAGCAGAATGAGGGAGGGCGTTTACGAGCAGTACTTC.